This T cell receptor (beta chain) was identified in a study of CD8+ T cells in alopecia areata. Study information: Treated patients were given oral tofacitinib, which was dosed at 5 to 10 mg twice daily. Tofacitinib therapy lasting 6 to 18 months was followed by 6 months off drug.

Treatment described: oral pan-JAK inhibitor, 5-10 mg twice daily. Sorted out of PBMCs were CD4+ T cells and CD8+ T cells. Points from the study as a whole: Among the 100 top clones, expanded CD8+ clones, like scalp clonality, were significantly decreased by tofacitinib.

cDNA reverse transcribed from extracted RNA served as the sequencing template. Measured with immunoSEQ multiplex PCR; TCRdb has only the in-frame clones, and not every one. The table records some 100,000 clones, about 61% of them present only once. As concerns this clone: Its target is unknown.

The germline gives CDR1 SQVTM, CDR2 ANQGSEA. The CDR3 sequence is 14 residues long. V lost 5 bases to trimming and J lost 0 bases, with 10 bases between them. The sample was CD8+ T cells sorted from blood, taken at week 4, from a patient treated with tofacitinib. This receptor was taken from a human donor with alopecia areata. The chain couples TRBV29-1 to TRBJ2-2, with D unresolved. The CDR3: CSVKDDSNTGELFF. The CDR3 DNA sequence: TGCAGCGTTAAGGACGACTCGAACACCGGGGAGCTGTTTTTT.